This TCR beta chain appears in the sequencing data of a study of T cells in localized non-small cell lung cancer. The CDR3 length is 12 residues. Germline V lookup: CDR1 SQVTM, CDR2 ANQGSEA. Germline trimming cut 7 bases from V and 4 bases from J; bases unmatched to any gene: 4. Assay used: immunoSEQ multiplex PCR; TCRdb lists only in-frame clones, some missing. The sample lists roughly 26,000 clones; approximately 90% were seen once. The chain links TRBV29-1 to TRBJ1-1; 9 bases fit TRBD1. The starting material was peripheral blood, obtained before any cancer treatment. This sequence was found in a female donor over 55 with stage II squamous cell lung carcinoma. CDR3 nucleotides: TGCAGCGCCGGACAGGGGAGCACTGAAGCTTTCTTT. The encoded protein is CSAGQGSTEAFF.